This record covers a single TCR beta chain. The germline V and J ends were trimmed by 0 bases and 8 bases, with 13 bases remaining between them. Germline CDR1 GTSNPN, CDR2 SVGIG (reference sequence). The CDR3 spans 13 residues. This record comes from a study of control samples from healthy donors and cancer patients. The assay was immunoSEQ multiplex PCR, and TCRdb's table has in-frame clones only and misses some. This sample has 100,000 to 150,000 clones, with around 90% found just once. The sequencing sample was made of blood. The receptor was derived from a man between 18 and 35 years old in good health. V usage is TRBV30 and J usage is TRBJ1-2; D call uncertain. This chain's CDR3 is CAWSVLRTRGYTF. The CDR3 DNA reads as TGTGCCTGGAGTGTCCTACGAACTCGGGGCTACACCTTC.